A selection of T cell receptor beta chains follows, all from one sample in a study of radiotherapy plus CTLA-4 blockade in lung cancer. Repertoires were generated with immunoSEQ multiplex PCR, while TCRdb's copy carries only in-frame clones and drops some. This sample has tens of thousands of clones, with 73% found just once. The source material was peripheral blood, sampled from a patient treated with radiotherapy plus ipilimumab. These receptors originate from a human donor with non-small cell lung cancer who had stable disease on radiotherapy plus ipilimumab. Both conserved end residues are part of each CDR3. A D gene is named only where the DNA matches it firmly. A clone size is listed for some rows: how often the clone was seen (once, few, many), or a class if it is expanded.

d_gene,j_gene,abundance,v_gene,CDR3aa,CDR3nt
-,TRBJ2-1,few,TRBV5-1,CASSLAGDEQFF,TGCGCCAGCAGCTTGGCGGGAGATGAGCAGTTCTTC
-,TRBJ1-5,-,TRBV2,CASNTGSNQPQHF,TGTGCCAGCAATACAGGCAGCAATCAGCCCCAGCATTTT
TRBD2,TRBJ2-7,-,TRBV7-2,CASSLAGGTKYEQYF,TGTGCCAGCAGCTTAGCCGGGGGGACCAAATACGAGCAGTACTTC
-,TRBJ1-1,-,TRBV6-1,CASRGGTDTNTEAFF,TGTGCCAGCAGGGGGGGGACCGATACAAACACTGAAGCCTTCTTT
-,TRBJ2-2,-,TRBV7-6,CASSLTVTGELFF,TGTGCCAGCAGCTTAACGGTAACCGGGGAGCTGTTTTTT
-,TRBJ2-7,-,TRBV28,CASRPTQGGKYEQYF,TGTGCCAGCAGACCGACCCAGGGTGGGAAATACGAGCAGTACTTC
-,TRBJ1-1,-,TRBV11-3,CASSYSMNTEAFF,TGTGCCAGCAGCTACTCCATGAACACTGAAGCTTTCTTT
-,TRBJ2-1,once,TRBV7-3,CASSQHDNEQFF,TGTGCCAGCAGCCAACACGACAATGAGCAGTTCTTC
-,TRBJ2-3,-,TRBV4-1,CASEDGLTDTQYF,TGCGCCAGCGAGGACGGTCTCACAGATACGCAGTATTTT
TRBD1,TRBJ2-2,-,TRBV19,CASSMKSGGARTGELFF,TGTGCCAGTAGTATGAAGTCAGGGGGCGCGAGGACCGGGGAGCTGTTTTTT
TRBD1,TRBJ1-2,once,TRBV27,CASSSGGFPPIAGYTF,TGTGCCAGCAGTTCAGGGGGCTTCCCCCCTATCGCGGGCTACACCTTC
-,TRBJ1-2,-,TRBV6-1,CASSSFERYGYTF,TGTGCCAGCTCTAGTTTCGAACGGTATGGCTACACCTTC
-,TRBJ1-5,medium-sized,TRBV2,CASSEGSSNQPQHF,TGTGCCAGCAGTGAGGGCAGTTCCAATCAGCCCCAGCATTTT
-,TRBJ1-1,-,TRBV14,CASSLRIGNTEAFF,TGTGCCAGCAGCCTCAGGATTGGGAACACTGAAGCTTTCTTT
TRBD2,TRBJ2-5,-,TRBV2,CASSRTSGLGETQYF,TGTGCCAGCAGTAGGACTAGCGGCCTGGGGGAGACCCAGTACTTC
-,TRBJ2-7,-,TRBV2,CASSSLVPGREQYF,TGTGCCAGCAGCTCACTTGTTCCGGGTAGGGAGCAGTACTTC
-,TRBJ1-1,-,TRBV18,CASSPRAANTEAFF,TGTGCCAGCTCACCGAGGGCGGCGAACACTGAAGCTTTCTTT
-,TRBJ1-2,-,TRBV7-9,CANITWGERGYTF,TGTGCCAACATTACTTGGGGGGAGAGAGGCTACACCTTC
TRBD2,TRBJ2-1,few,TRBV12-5,CASGLSTSGRINNEQFF,TGTGCTAGTGGTTTGTCGACTAGCGGGAGAATCAACAATGAGCAGTTCTTC
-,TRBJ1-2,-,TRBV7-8,CASSVSWLTRKTYGYTF,TGTGCCAGCAGCGTTTCGTGGCTTACCCGAAAGACCTATGGCTACACCTTC
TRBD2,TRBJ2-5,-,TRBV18,CASSRGEQETQYF,TGTGCCAGCTCCCGGGGGGAGCAAGAGACCCAGTACTTC
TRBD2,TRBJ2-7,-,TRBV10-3,CAISRLAATYEQYF,TGTGCCATCAGTAGACTAGCGGCTACCTACGAGCAGTACTTC
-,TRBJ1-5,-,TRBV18,CASSPPLLVGNQPQHF,TGTGCCAGCTCACCACCGTTGCTTGTGGGGAATCAGCCCCAGCATTTT
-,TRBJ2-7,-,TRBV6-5,CASARVGEQYF,TGTGCCAGCGCCCGGGTCGGCGAGCAGTACTTC
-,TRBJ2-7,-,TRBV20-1,CSARDSYEQYF,TGCAGTGCTAGAGATTCCTACGAGCAGTACTTC
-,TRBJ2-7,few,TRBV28,CASSGRWGSSYEQYF,TGTGCCAGCAGTGGCCGGTGGGGGAGCTCCTACGAGCAGTACTTC
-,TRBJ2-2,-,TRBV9,CASSARGSNTGELFF,TGTGCCAGCAGCGCCCGTGGTAGTAACACCGGGGAGCTGTTTTTT
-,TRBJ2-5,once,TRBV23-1,CASRGPWETQYF,TGCGCCAGCCGGGGGCCTTGGGAGACCCAGTACTTC
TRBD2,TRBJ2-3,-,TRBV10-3,CATGTSGTDTQYF,TGTGCCACCGGGACTAGCGGCACAGATACGCAGTATTTT
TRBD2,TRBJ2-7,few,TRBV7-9,CASSTSGSSYEQYF,TGTGCCAGCAGCACAAGCGGGAGCTCCTACGAGCAGTACTTC
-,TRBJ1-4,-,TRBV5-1,CASSLADTPGRPNEKLFF,TGCGCCAGCAGCTTGGCCGATACCCCGGGACGGCCTAATGAAAAACTGTTTTTT
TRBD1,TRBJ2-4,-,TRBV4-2,CASSHAGGLTGLSYF,TGTGCCAGCAGCCATGCCGGAGGATTGACAGGGTTGTCCTACTTC
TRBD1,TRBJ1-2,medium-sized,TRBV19,CASSNRGGGYTF,TGTGCCAGTAGTAACAGGGGCGGTGGCTACACCTTC
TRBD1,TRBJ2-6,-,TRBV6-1,CASSERDPVRDRGVSGANVLTF,TGTGCCAGCAGTGAAAGGGACCCAGTCCGGGACAGGGGGGTTTCTGGGGCCAACGTCCTGACTTTC
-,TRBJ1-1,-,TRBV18,CASSPPVGRSSTEAFF,TGTGCCAGCTCACCACCGGTGGGTCGATCTAGCACTGAAGCTTTCTTT
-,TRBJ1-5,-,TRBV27,CASSFSGAINQPQHF,TGTGCCAGCAGTTTCTCGGGGGCGATTAACCAGCCCCAGCATTTT
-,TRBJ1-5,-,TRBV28,CASSLFLAFSNQPQHF,TGTGCCAGCAGTTTATTTTTGGCCTTTAGCAATCAGCCCCAGCATTTT
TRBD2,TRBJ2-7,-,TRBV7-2,CASSPGLVGSYEQYF,TGTGCCAGCAGCCCGGGACTAGTGGGTTCCTACGAGCAGTACTTC
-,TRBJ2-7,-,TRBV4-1,CASSQDSLGARGPREQYF,TGCGCCAGCAGCCAAGATAGTTTGGGTGCGAGAGGGCCGCGCGAGCAGTACTTC
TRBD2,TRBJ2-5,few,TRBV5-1,CASSFQGLAGIETQYF,TGCGCCAGCAGCTTTCAGGGACTAGCGGGAATCGAGACCCAGTACTTC
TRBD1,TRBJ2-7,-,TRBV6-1,CASSVTGQSYEQYF,TGTGCCAGCAGTGTGACAGGGCAGTCCTACGAGCAGTACTTC